This TCR beta chain was recorded in a study of T-cell reconstitution after alpha-beta-depleted transplantation in children. The study, taken as a whole, reports: One year post-transplant, T-cell counts and diversity were largely derived from T cells produced anew.

The germline CDR1 and CDR2 sequences are SNHLY and FYNNEI. V lost 4 bases, J lost 3 bases, and 7 bases stayed unmatched. This CDR3 comprises 16 residues. To note about this clonotype: Its target is unknown.

The TCRbeta library incorporated unique molecular identifiers. TCRdb fed the PCR reads into MiXCR, producing one record per CDR3 protein. The profile shows almost 600,000 distinct CDR3 sequences, 27% of them singletons. This TCR was recovered from a boy under two years old with Wiskott-Aldrich syndrome, due to receive a stem cell transplant. The J gene is TRBJ2-2, the V gene TRBV2; 8 nucleotides line up with TRBD1. The sequencing used PBMCs, collected before TCRalphabeta/CD19-depleted stem cell transplant. The CDR3 region has the DNA TGTGCCAGCAGTGCTCTAGAGACAGGGGACACCGGGGAGCTGTTTTTT. This translates into CASSALETGDTGELFF.